This TCR beta chain was identified in a study of beta chain features in type 1 diabetes listed by TCRdb under 2018. Context from the whole study: Mean age, gender distribution, total cell number and subset yield did not differ between patients and healthy donors. Regulatory and stem cell-like memory subsets were isolated from only 8 patients and about eight healthy donors, whereas naive and central memory subsets came from all 28 donors. A total of about 100 million sorted cells were examined across all samples, and RNA yield correlated strongly with the number of cells per subset. In the study, TCRB repertoires of sorted circulating CD4+ T cell subsets from recently diagnosed type 1 diabetes patients were compared with those of matched healthy donors. Findings and caveats that apply to the study as a whole: Because small numbers of individuals were included in the HLA sub-analyses, any influence of HLA type on TCRB rearrangement was left unresolved. PCR might favor shorter templates, but patient and control samples were amplified and corrected together, so any skew would affect both groups equally. Because cDNA was sequenced instead of genomic DNA, activated cells with high expression could be over-represented, although the groups did not differ in activation or CD3 levels. Naive, central memory and regulatory TCRB repertoires appeared more similar among patients than among healthy donors. Type 1 diabetes patients showed a moderate but significant shortening of TCRB CDR3 length in all four CD4+ subsets. Fewer insertions and more nucleotide deletions at VDJ recombination sites were observed in patients with type 1 diabetes, implying thymic rearrangement abnormalities.

The High Capacity cDNA Reverse Transcription Kit was used to reverse transcribe all of the isolated RNA, meaning that expressed TCRB transcripts were what got sequenced. Naive, central memory and regulatory T cell samples underwent deep immunoSEQ sequencing, averaging about 3.5 million total reads per sample. After sorted cells were lysed in RLT buffer, RNA was extracted with DNase-treated RNeasy Micro or Mini kits, with the choice depending on cell number. Each cell subset was processed on its own to prevent cross-contamination, while patient and healthy donor samples were processed together. TCRB sequences were amplified from cDNA with the immunoSEQ multiplex PCR, producing 87-bp fragments spanning the CDR3 region. Sequencing of the amplicons was performed on the Illumina HiSeq platform. In the authors' own workflow: PCR bias was corrected computationally using synthetic template baselines, and reads within Hamming distance 2 were collapsed, with unmergeable singletons discarded. Reads were aligned to IMGT to assign V, D and J genes, CDR3 length, and insertions or deletions at six rearrangement sites. Within each subset, clonotype counts were normalized to sorted cell number, and only after that were true diversity and Gini coefficients computed with the tcR R package. Repertoire sharing was quantified using the overlap coefficient calculated on TCRB nucleotide sequences. As a proxy for the pre-selection repertoire, out-of-frame TCRB sequences from naive cells were analyzed. TCRdb took this table from immuneACCESS and kept in-frame rearrangements with V and J called. Such tables lack part of the clones; where checked against another copy, unresolved V genes explain under half of the gap, and the rest is unexplained. V and J calls and clone size follow that table, whereas D and trimming were derived from the DNA. In this sample the table shows roughly 380,000 clones, around 19% of which occur a single time. The top ten constitute about 0.045% of the sample.

This clone has just a few counts. Its specific antigen is unknown. No qualities accompany the bases; no much larger clone lies one base away. Including cysteine and phenylalanine, the CDR3 has 16 amino acids. CDR3 DNA is the only sequence kept; it has 48 bases, read in frame from the first base. CDR1 and CDR2, looked up from the germline V gene, are MNHEY and SVGAGI. V ends up 4 bases short and J 6 bases short, with an unmatched junction base count of 12. Each donor gave one peripheral blood draw, averaging approximately 110 mL, which was collected into heparinised tubes. A BD FACSAria II was used to sort naive, central memory, regulatory and stem cell-like memory CD4+ T cells with a panel that included CD45RO, CCR7, CD25, CD127, CD95 and CD27. Purity was above 95% for every sorted population. PBMCs were isolated right away by Lymphoprep density gradient centrifugation and were stained directly, without culture. So that batch effects would be minimized, each experiment stained and sorted samples in pairs, pairing one healthy donor with one patient.

The receptor was isolated from a woman aged 18 to 35 in good health. The specimen sequenced was naive CD4+ T cells from blood. The cell subset or site label corresponds to: true naive CD4+ T cells. The chain was built from TRBV6-5 and TRBJ1-1; 9 central bases correspond to TRBD1. The nucleotides are TGTGCCAGCAGTTTATCCTACAGGGGGCATTTCGCTGAAGCTTTCTTT. This translates into CASSLSYRGHFAEAFF.